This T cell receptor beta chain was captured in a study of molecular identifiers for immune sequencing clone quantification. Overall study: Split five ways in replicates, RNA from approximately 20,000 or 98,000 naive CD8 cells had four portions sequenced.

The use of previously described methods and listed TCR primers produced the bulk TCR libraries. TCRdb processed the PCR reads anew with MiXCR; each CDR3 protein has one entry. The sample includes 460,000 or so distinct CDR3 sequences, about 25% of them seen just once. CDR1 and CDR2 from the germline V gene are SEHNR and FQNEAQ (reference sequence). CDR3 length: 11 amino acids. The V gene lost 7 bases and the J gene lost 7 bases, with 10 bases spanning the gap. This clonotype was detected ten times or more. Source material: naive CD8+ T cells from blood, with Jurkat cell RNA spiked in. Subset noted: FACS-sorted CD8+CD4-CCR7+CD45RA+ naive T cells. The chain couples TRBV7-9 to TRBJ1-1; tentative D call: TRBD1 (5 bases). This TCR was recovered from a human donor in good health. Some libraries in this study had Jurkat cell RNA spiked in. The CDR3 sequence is CASTETVEAFF. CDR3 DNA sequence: TGTGCCAGCACCGAGACAGTTGAAGCTTTCTTT. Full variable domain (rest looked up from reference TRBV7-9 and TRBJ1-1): DTGVSQNPRHKITKRGQNVTFRCDPISEHNRLYWYRQTLGQGPEFLTYFQNEAQLEKSRLLSDRFSAERPKGSFSTLEIQRTEQGDSAMYLCASTETVEAFFGQGTRLTVV.